These T cell receptor beta chains were read from a single sample in a study of OX40 agonist ivuxolimab in advanced cancers. The assay was immunoSEQ multiplex PCR, and TCRdb's table has in-frame clones only and misses some. The table has 90,000 to 100,000 clones, 87% seen once. This specimen consisted of CD4+ or CD8+ T cells sorted from blood, obtained in a trial of the OX40 agonist ivuxolimab. The receptors derive from an adult with an advanced solid tumor such as melanoma, head and neck, liver or kidney cancer. Each CDR3 is given with its conserved first and last residue. The D gene is left open where the match is weak. Rows may omit the clone size; those that give it use once, few, many or a size class.

v_call	j_call	d_call	clone_size	cdr3_nt	cdr3_aa
TRBV28	TRBJ2-5	.	.	TGTGCCAGTACTAAACAGGGGCGGGGAGAGACCCAGTACTTC	CASTKQGRGETQYF
TRBV9	TRBJ1-2	.	.	TGTGCCAGCAGCGTGGGCAAGGGTTATGGCTACACCTTC	CASSVGKGYGYTF
TRBV6-6	TRBJ2-1	TRBD1	few	TGTGCCAGCAGTCCCGGCGAGGGACAGGGTAACAATGAGCAGTTCTTC	CASSPGEGQGNNEQFF
TRBV7-9	TRBJ2-5	TRBD2	.	TGTGCCAGCAGCCGTCGGGGGGGAGAAGAGACCCAGTACTTC	CASSRRGGEETQYF
TRBV9	TRBJ2-2	TRBD1	.	TGTGCCAGCAGCGTAGATGTAACAGGGGTAACCGGGGAGCTGTTTTTT	CASSVDVTGVTGELFF
TRBV6-5	TRBJ1-2	TRBD1	.	TGTGCCAGCAGTCCGGGACAGGCACACTATGGCTACACCTTC	CASSPGQAHYGYTF
TRBV28	TRBJ2-7	.	once	TGTGCCAGCAGTTTATTCCCGGGACGTAGGCCGGGGGAGCAGTACTTC	CASSLFPGRRPGEQYF
TRBV9	TRBJ1-3	.	.	TGTGCCAGCAGCGTAGTGGGTTCTGGAAACACCATATATTTT	CASSVVGSGNTIYF
TRBV19	TRBJ1-2	.	.	TGTGCCAGTAGTATTATTACGGGGAAAGGAGGCTATGGCTACACCTTC	CASSIITGKGGYGYTF
TRBV5-1	TRBJ2-1	TRBD1	.	TGCGCCAGCAGCTCCACATCGACAGGGGGCGCGAGATTTATCAATGAGCAGTTCTTC	CASSSTSTGGARFINEQFF
TRBV11-2	TRBJ2-7	.	.	TGTGCCAGCAGCTCGCAGGGGCGGGAGCAGTACTTC	CASSSQGREQYF
TRBV12-5	TRBJ1-3	.	.	TGTGCTAGTGGTTGGGAAAACACCATATATTTT	CASGWENTIYF
TRBV18	TRBJ2-7	TRBD1	.	TGTGCCAGCTCACCCCCTGACAGGGTCTCCTACGAGCAGTACTTC	CASSPPDRVSYEQYF
TRBV6-5	TRBJ1-1	.	few	TGTGCCAGCAGCACAGCGAACACTGAAGCTTTCTTT	CASSTANTEAFF
TRBV29-1	TRBJ1-2	.	.	TGCAGCGCCTCCAGGGAGGTGCGCTACACCTTC	CSASREVRYTF
TRBV9	TRBJ1-4	.	.	TGTGCCAGCAGCTTACTTGTGGGATTTGGCGAAAAACTGTTTTTT	CASSLLVGFGEKLFF
TRBV12-1	TRBJ2-7	.	.	TGTGCCAGCAGCTTTGTTCACAGGCTCCAGTACGAGCAGTACTTC	CASSFVHRLQYEQYF
TRBV10-3	TRBJ1-1	.	.	TGTGCCATCAGTGAGGAAAGGGCCAGTGAAGCTTTCTTT	CAISEERASEAFF
TRBV6-1	TRBJ2-3	.	.	TGTGCCAGCAGTGAAGACAGAACTAGCACAGATACGCAGTATTTT	CASSEDRTSTDTQYF
TRBV11-1	TRBJ1-5	.	.	TGTGCCAGCAGCTTATCACGCAATCAGCCCCAGCATTTT	CASSLSRNQPQHF
TRBV5-1	TRBJ2-3	TRBD1	.	TGCGCCAGCAGCTATGACAGGGGGTGGAAGTATTTT	CASSYDRGWKYF
TRBV6-5	TRBJ1-6	.	few	TGTGCCAGCAGTTACGGCGGGCAGGGAAGTTCACCCCTCCACTTT	CASSYGGQGSSPLHF
TRBV5-1	TRBJ2-3	.	.	TGCGCCAGCAGCAGAGACAGTTGGACAGATACGCAGTATTTT	CASSRDSWTDTQYF
TRBV5-4	TRBJ2-5	TRBD2	.	TGTGCCAGCAGCCCCGGTGGGAGGGGCCGGCAAGAGACCCAGTACTTC	CASSPGGRGRQETQYF